This T cell receptor (beta chain) was identified during a study of blood T cell repertoires in COVID-19. As for the study in general: Acute and convalescent COVID-19 samples came from the United States, Italy and Spain.

Libraries were prepared by immunoSEQ multiplex PCR; TCRdb keeps only in-frame clonotypes and omits some of them. The sample holds around 150,000 clones, approximately 84% seen once. The V and J ends lost 6 bases and 5 bases, in that order; junction bases with no gene match: 12. Germline CDR1 reads MGHRA; CDR2 reads YSYEKL. This CDR3 contains 15 residues. The rearrangement joins TRBV4-1 to TRBJ2-7; 8 bases fit TRBD1. Sequenced material: peripheral blood. The sequence was obtained from a man aged 65 to 85 with acute or convalescent COVID-19. CDR3 sequence reads: CASSLSVRGPDEQYF. The CDR3 DNA follows: TGCGCCAGCAGTCTCAGTGTCAGGGGGCCGGACGAGCAGTACTTC.